The sequence of this T cell receptor (beta chain) was determined in a study of T cells in Graves' hyperthyroidism and ophthalmopathy (dated by TCRdb to the late 2010s). General notes on the study: Peripheral blood samples were taken at initial diagnosis, before any treatment was given. To identify TCR V-J signatures that set the groups apart, the researchers used a discovery cohort of 90 to 100 patients, made up of 40 to 45 with Graves' ophthalmopathy and 57 with stable Graves' hyperthyroidism. Prospective prediction of ophthalmopathy was tested in an independent validation cohort consisting of roughly 20 hyperthyroidism patients and around 16 patients who later progressed to ophthalmopathy. For training and testing, the 95 to 100 patients in the discovery cohort were randomly divided in a 7:3 ratio. The study also compared thyroid tissue and blood T-cell repertoires from roughly 6 Graves' hyperthyroidism patients. After sampling, hyperthyroidism patients received methimazole starting at 30 mg daily, and ophthalmopathy patients received high-dose intravenous methylprednisolone. The paper describes TCR Vbeta CDR3 sequencing of 135 peripheral blood samples, made up of about 41 ophthalmopathy patients, roughly 75 hyperthyroidism patients and 17 progressor patients. Here is what the overall study found, with its caveats: Sample size was not statistically predetermined, and investigators were not blinded to group allocation. A 13 V-J signature model separated ophthalmopathy from stable hyperthyroidism, with approximately 87% sensitivity and roughly 82% specificity in cross-validation and 80%/75% in testing. In validation, the model predicted progression to ophthalmopathy a median of 6.5 months before onset, with about 71% sensitivity and around 76% specificity. Most expanded thyroid clonotypes (frequency above 0.001) were also found in blood, which suggests that blood repertoires may mirror thyroid immune responses.

Spanning cysteine to phenylalanine, the CDR3 consists of 16 amino acids. CDR3 DNA is the only sequence kept; it has 48 bases, read in frame from the first base. After removal of 0 bases from V and 5 bases from J, the junction retains 6 bases not matched to a gene. The germline V gene specifies SGHRS as CDR1 and YFSETQ as CDR2. Graves' hyperthyroidism was defined as stable when no progression to ophthalmopathy occurred over 18 months of follow-up. The hyperthyroidism patients were between 18 and 65 years old and newly diagnosed, with a disease duration of less than 2 months. The study excluded patients with uncontrolled infections, other autoimmune diseases, pregnancy or lactation. Clinical symptoms, serum thyroxine and TRAb, thyroid ultrasound, and orbital computed tomography formed the basis for the diagnoses. PBMCs were isolated from more than 8 ml of fresh peripheral blood by Ficoll-Paque density gradient centrifugation. Total RNA was extracted with Trizol reagent, and quality was checked on an Agilent 2100 Bioanalyzer.

This clonotype occurred many times. It lacks a known antigen. No per-base quality is available; no much larger clone lies one base away. TCR beta CDR3 regions were amplified from RNA transcripts. A first-round RT-PCR of the TCR CDR3 used the HTBI primer set with the Qiagen OneStep RT-PCR kit. Libraries were constructed in a second round of multiplex PCR, after which size selection and purification were carried out. Sequencing of the libraries was done on an Illumina HiSeq2000 using paired-end 100 bp reads. The study's own analysis went as follows. SOAPnuke was used to process the raw data, removing reads that contained adapters or uncalled bases, had a mean Phred below 15, or lacked an exact match to the constant primer or identifier. COPE v1.2.5 was used to merge the high-quality paired reads, and each unique nucleotide sequence was defined as a clonotype. MiTCR v1.1 was used to align clonotypes to the IMGT TRBV, TRBD and TRBJ reference segments. Analysis was restricted to V-J combinations with a frequency above 0.0001, which covered about 99% of repertoires. The TCS score was defined as the ratio of F50 (clonal expansion) to E x V (chaos), calculated using BLOSUM62-based TCRdist between CDR3 peptides within each V-J. Welch's t-statistics and random forest reduced 500 to 550 V-J features to about 13, which were used in a naive Bayes classifier (R e1071). The raw public reads went through TCRdb reprocessing: fastp at Q25, MiXCR clone calling, in-frame beta chains kept. Merged by CDR3 protein, the rows form single entries marked with the most common genes and DNA. For this entry, the V and J calls and clone size follow TCRdb and not the study's own pipeline. For this sample the table gives around 480,000 distinct CDR3 sequences, of which 13% to 15% were detected only once. The ten largest account for less than 20% of the sample.

The TCR was taken from a woman under 30 with Graves' hyperthyroidism. The sequencing sample was made of blood. The chain employs TRBV5-1 and TRBJ2-3, with 10 bases matching TRBD2. The bases read TGCGCCAGCAGCTTGGTCCTAGCGGGAGCTGGAGATACGCAGTATTTT. Its product reads: CASSLVLAGAGDTQYF.